Below, one TCR beta chain is given with its context. After extraction with the RNeasy kit, 0.5 to 1 ug of the RNA was reverse transcribed using random hexamers. Each CDR3 protein is one row after TCRdb ran MiXCR on the immunoSEQ multiplex PCR reads. The sample shows 150,000 to 200,000 distinct CDR3 sequences, over 85% of them seen only once. These data come from a study of CD8 T cells in Susac syndrome. The CDR3 consists of 15 residues. Germline CDR1 reads SGHRS; CDR2 reads YFSETQ. Trimming shortened V by 8 bases and J by 0 bases, and 16 bases separated the two germline ends. Blood CD8+ and CD4+ T cells underwent high-throughput TCR beta sequencing.

Sample: CD4+ T cells from PBMCs. This chain connects TRBV5-1 to TRBJ2-3; the D is unclear. The receptor was isolated from a human donor with multiple sclerosis. This CDR3 is CASTLDGPSTDTQYF. In nucleotides, the CDR3 is TGCGCCAGTACCTTGGACGGACCTAGCACAGATACGCAGTATTTT.